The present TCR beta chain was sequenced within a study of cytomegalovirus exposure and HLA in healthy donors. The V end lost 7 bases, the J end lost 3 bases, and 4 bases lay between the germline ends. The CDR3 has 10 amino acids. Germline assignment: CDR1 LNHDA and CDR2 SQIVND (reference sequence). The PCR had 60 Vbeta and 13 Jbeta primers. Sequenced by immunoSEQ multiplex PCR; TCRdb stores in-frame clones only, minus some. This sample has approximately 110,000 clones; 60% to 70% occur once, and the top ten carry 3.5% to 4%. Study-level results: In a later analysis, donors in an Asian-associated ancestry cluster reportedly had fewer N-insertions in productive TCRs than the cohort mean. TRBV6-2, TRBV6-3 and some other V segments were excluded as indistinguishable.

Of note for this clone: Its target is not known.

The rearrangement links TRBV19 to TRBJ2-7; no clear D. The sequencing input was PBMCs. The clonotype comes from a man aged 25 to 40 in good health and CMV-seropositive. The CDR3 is CASIHYEQYF. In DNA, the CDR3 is TGTGCCAGTATACACTACGAGCAGTACTTC. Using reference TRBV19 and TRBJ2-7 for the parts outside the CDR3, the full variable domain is DGGITQSPKYLFRKEGQNVTLSCEQNLNHDAMYWYRQDPGQGLRLIYYSQIVNDFQKGDIAEGYSVSREKKESFPLTVTSAQKNPTAFYLCASIHYEQYFGPGTRLTVT.